This TCR beta chain came from a study of graft-versus-host responses after intestinal transplantation. Profiling relied on immunoSEQ multiplex PCR, and the TCRdb table lists in-frame clones only, not all of them. The table shows approximately 9,700 clones, with about 91% occurring only once. Trimming removed 3 bases from V and 5 bases from J, with 11 bases in between. Germline CDR1 and CDR2: SGDLS and YYNGEE. The CDR3 is 13 amino acids. The chain joins TRBV9 to TRBJ1-1; tentative D call: TRBD1 (5 bases). The clonotype was recovered from a human patient who received an intestinal transplant, so some T cells may come from the graft donor. The specimen was PBMCs, collected roughly six weeks after intestinal transplantation. This CDR3 reads CASSGGHGTEAFF. DNA for the CDR3: TGTGCCAGCAGCGGGGGCCATGGGACTGAAGCTTTCTTT.